The entry below describes one T cell receptor (beta chain). Its antigen is unknown. This sample was taken from a study of Ad26.COV2.S vaccination and SARS-CoV-2 variants. V lost 3 bases and J lost 0; bases outside the gene matches: 7. CDR3 length: 17 amino acids. Germline V gene sequence: CDR1 SGHAT, CDR2 FQNNGV. This table comes from immunoSEQ multiplex PCR, and its TCRdb copy is limited to in-frame clones, with some not included. The sample includes 120,000 to 150,000 clones, 86% of them seen just once. Study results and limitations: Vaccine and placebo recipients had similar non-spike TCR breadth. Vaccine recipients surpassed placebo recipients in spike-specific TCR breadth. Marked by substantial breadth, spike-specific CD8+ and CD4+ T cell responses were reportedly seen after vaccination.

The sequence derives from a human donor who had recovered from COVID-19. This chain connects TRBV11-2 to TRBJ2-2; TRBD2 matches at 7 bases. The input for sequencing was peripheral blood, taken after recovery from COVID-19. The CDR3 sequence is CASSFGGRVANTGELFF. The CDR3 DNA sequence: TGTGCCAGCAGCTTTGGGGGGAGGGTCGCGAACACCGGGGAGCTGTTTTTT. Variable domain in full (rest from reference TRBV11-2 and TRBJ2-2): EAGVAQSPRYKIIEKRQSVAFWCNPISGHATLYWYQQILGQGPKLLIQFQNNGVVDDSQLPKDRFSAERLKGVDSTLKIQPAKLEDSAVYLCASSFGGRVANTGELFFGEGSRLTVL.